This T cell receptor beta chain was identified in a study of blood T cell repertoires in COVID-19. Study background: Samples taken during acute and convalescent COVID-19 were collected in the United States, Italy and Spain. From T cells, B-cell-depleted T cells, or PBMCs came the material, which was cDNA or gDNA.

Under the authors' procedure: Nucleated cell number was recorded as an estimate derived from reference gene primer amplification. The data were produced by immunoSEQ multiplex PCR, yet TCRdb's version contains in-frame clones alone and is incomplete. The V and J calls and clone size are taken from that table; D and trimming were inferred from the DNA. The sample consists of 140,000 to 150,000 clones, approximately 80% of them appearing once. Germline lookup yields CDR1 LNHDA and CDR2 SQIVND (reference sequence). CDR3 length equals 15 residues. The trim removed 3 bases at V and 6 bases at J, leaving 9 bases unmatched.

This clonotype originated in a man aged 60 to 69 with active or convalescent COVID-19. The chain joins TRBV19 to TRBJ1-1; 8 nucleotides align to TRBD1. Sequenced: peripheral blood. This chain's CDR3 is CASSMTGVTRAEAFF. CDR3 nucleotide sequence: TGTGCCAGTAGTATGACAGGGGTAACGCGCGCTGAAGCTTTCTTT.